This T cell receptor beta chain was documented in a study of blood T cell repertoires in COVID-19. Measured with immunoSEQ multiplex PCR; TCRdb has only the in-frame clones, and not every one. Of around 200,000 clones listed, about four fifths were seen once; the top ten hold 2.9%. Germline loops: CDR1 GTSNPN, CDR2 SVGIG (reference sequence). This CDR3 is 13 amino acids long. Trimming shortened V by 0 bases and J by 6 bases, and 11 bases separated the two germline ends. The chain joins TRBV30 to TRBJ2-5; maybe TRBD1 (5 bases). This sequence originates from a man aged 50-59 years with active or convalescent COVID-19. The sample consisted of peripheral blood. This CDR3 reads CAWSVSPGKTQYF. The CDR3 DNA reads TGTGCCTGGAGTGTATCACCAGGGAAGACCCAGTACTTC.